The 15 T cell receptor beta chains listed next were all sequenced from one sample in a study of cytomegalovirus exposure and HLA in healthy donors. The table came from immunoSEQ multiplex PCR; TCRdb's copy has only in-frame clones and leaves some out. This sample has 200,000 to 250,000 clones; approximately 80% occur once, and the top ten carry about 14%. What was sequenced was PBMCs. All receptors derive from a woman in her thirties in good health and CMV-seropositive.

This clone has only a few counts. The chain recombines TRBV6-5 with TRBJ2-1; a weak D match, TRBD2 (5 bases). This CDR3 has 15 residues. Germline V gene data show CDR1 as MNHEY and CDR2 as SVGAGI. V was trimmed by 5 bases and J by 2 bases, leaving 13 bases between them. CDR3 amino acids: CASSTPIGAYNEQFF. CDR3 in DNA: TGTGCCAGCAGTACCCCCATCGGGGCCTACAATGAGCAGTTCTTC.

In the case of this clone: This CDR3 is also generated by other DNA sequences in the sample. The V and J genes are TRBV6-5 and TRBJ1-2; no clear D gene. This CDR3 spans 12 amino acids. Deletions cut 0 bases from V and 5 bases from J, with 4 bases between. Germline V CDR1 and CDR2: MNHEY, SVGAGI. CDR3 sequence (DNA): TGTGCCAGCAGTTACTCTGGGTATGGCTACACCTTC. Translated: CASSYSGYGYTF.

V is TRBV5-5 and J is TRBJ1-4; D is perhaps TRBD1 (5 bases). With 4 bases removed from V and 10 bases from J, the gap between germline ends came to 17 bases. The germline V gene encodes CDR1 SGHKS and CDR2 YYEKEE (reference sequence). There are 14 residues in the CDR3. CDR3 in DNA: TGTGCCAGCAGCGCGACACCTGGGGCAGGAAAACTGTTTTTT. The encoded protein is CASSATPGAGKLFF. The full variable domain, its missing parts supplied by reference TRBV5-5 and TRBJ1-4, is DAGVTQSPTHLIKTRGQQVTLRCSPISGHKSVSWYQQVLGQGPQFIFQYYEKEERGRGNFPDRFSARQFPNYSSELNVNALLLGDSALYLCASSATPGAGKLFFGSGTQLSVL.

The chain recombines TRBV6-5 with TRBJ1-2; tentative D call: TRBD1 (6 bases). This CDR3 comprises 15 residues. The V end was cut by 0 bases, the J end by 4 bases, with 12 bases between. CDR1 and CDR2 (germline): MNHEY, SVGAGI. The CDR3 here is CASSYSQGHRYGYTF. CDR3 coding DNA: TGTGCCAGCAGTTACTCGCAGGGACACCGCTATGGCTACACCTTC.

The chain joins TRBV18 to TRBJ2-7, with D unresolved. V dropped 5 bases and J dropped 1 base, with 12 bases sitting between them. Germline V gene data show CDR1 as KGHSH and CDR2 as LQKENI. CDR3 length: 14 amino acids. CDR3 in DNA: TGTGCCAGCTCAGCAGAACAGATATCCTACGAGCAGTACTTC. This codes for CASSAEQISYEQYF.

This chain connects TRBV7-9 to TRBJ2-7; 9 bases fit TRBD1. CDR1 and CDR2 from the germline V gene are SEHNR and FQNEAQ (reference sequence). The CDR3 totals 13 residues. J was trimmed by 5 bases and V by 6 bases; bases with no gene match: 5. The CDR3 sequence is CASRGTGGDEQYF. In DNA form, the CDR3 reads TGTGCCAGCAGGGGAACAGGGGGCGACGAGCAGTACTTC.

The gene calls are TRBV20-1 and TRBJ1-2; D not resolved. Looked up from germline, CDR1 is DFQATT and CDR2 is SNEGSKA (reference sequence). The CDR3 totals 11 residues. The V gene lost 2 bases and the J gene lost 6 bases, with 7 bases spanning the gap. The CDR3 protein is CSARPSDGYTF. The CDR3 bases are TGCAGTGCTAGACCCTCGGATGGCTACACCTTC.

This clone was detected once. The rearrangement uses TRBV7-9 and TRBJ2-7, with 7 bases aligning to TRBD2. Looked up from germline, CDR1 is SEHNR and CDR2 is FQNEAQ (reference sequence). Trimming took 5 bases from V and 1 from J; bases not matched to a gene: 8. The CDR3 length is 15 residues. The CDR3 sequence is CASSPRDYLSYEQYF. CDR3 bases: TGTGCCAGCAGCCCCCGGGACTACCTTTCCTACGAGCAGTACTTC.

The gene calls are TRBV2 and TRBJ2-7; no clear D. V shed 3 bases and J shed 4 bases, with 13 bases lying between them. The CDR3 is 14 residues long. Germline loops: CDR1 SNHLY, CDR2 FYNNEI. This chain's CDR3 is CASSDGVVEYEQYF. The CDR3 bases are TGTGCCAGCAGTGATGGGGTGGTAGAATACGAGCAGTACTTC. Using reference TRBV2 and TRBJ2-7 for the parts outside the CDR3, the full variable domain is EPEVTQTPSHQVTQMGQEVILRCVPISNHLYFYWYRQILGQKVEFLVSFYNNEISEKSEIFDDQFSVERPDGSNFTLKIRSTKLEDSAMYFCASSDGVVEYEQYFGPGTRLTVT.

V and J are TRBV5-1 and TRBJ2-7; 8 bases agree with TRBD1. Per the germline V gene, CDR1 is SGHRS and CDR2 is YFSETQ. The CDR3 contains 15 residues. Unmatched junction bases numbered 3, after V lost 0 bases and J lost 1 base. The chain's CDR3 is CASSLGGQVSYEQYF. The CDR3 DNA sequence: TGCGCCAGCAGCTTGGGGGGACAGGTATCCTACGAGCAGTACTTC.

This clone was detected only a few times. The CDR3 region has the DNA TGTGCCAGCAGTGGGGGCAGCACAGATACGCAGTATTTT. This sequence encodes CASSGGSTDTQYF. The V and J genes are TRBV6-4 and TRBJ2-3, with a tentative D call TRBD1 (5 bases). The germline V and J ends were trimmed by 4 bases and 0 bases, with 5 bases remaining between them. Germline V CDR1 and CDR2: MRHNA, SNTAGT. This CDR3 comprises 13 residues.

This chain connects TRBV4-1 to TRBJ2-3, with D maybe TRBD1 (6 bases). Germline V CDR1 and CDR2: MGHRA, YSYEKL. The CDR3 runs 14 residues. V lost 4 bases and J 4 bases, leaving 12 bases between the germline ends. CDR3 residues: CASSPRGGSDTQYF. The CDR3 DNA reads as TGCGCCAGCAGCCCCCGAGGGGGTTCAGATACGCAGTATTTT.

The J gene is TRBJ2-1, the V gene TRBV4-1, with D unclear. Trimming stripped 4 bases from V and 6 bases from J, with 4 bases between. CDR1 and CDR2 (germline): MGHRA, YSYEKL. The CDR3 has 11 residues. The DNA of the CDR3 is TGCGCCAGCAGCCGATTCAATGAGCAGTTCTTC. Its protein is CASSRFNEQFF.

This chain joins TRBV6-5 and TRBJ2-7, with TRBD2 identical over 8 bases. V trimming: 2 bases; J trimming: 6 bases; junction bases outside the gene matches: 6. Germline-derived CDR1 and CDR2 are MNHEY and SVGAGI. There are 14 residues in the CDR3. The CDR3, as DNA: TGTGCCAGCAGTTACGGGGACGGGGGGGTCGAGCAGTACTTC. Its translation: CASSYGDGGVEQYF.

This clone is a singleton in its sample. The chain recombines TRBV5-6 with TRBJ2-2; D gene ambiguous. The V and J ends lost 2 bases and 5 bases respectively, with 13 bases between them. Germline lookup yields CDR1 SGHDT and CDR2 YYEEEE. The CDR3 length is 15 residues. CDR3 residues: CASSFLPGLTGELFF. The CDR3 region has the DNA TGTGCCAGCAGCTTTCTGCCGGGTTTGACCGGGGAGCTGTTTTTT.